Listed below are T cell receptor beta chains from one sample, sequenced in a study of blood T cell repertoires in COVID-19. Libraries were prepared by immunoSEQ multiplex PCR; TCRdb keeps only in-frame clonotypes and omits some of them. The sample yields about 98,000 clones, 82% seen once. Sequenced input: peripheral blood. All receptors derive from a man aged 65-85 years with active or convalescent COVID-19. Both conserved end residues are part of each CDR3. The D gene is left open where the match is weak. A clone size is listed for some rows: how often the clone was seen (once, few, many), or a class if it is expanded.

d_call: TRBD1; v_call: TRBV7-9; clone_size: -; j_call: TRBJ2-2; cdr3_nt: TGTGCCAGCAGCCCCCGGGACAGGAACACCGGGGAGCTGTTTTTT; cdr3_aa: CASSPRDRNTGELFF
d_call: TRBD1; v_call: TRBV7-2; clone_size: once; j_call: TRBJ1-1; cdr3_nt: TGTGCCAGCAGCCTCACGACAGGGCGGACTGAAGCTTTCTTT; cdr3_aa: CASSLTTGRTEAFF
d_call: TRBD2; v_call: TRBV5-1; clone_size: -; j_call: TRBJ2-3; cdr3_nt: TGCGCCAGCAGCTTGGTGGTAGCGGGGTCCACAGATACGCAGTATTTT; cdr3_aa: CASSLVVAGSTDTQYF
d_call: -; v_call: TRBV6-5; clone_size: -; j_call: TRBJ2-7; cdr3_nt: TGTGCCAGCAGGCCCCAGGGAACGGACGAGCAGTACTTC; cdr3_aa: CASRPQGTDEQYF
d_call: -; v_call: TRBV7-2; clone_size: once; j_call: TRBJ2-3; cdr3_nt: TGTGCCAGCAGCCGGGGGGCCCGGCTTGATACGCAGTATTTT; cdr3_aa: CASSRGARLDTQYF
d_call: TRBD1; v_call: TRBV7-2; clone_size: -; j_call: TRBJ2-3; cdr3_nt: TGTGCCAGCAGCTTAGCGGACAGGGTGACAGATACGCAGTATTTT; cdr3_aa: CASSLADRVTDTQYF
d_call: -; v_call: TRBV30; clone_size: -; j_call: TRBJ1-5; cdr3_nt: TGTGCCTGGAGCAAGGGGGAACAGCCCCAGCATTTT; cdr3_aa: CAWSKGEQPQHF
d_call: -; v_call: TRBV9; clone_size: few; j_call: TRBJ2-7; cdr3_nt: TGTGCCAGCAGCGTAGCTACAGGAGACTACGAGCAGTACTTC; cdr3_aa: CASSVATGDYEQYF
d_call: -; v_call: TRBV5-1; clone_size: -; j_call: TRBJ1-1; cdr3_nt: TGCGCCAGCAGCTTGAGAGGTGAGGGTGAAGCTTTCTTT; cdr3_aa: CASSLRGEGEAFF
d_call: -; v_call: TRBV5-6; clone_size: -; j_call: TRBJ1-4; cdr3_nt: TGTGCCAGCAGCGGGAGGGCGGTAGAAAAACTGTTTTTT; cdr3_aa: CASSGRAVEKLFF
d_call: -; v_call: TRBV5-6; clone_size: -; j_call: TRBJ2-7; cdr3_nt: TGTGCCAGCAGCTTGGCAGGGGGGAGCTCCTACGAGCAGTACTTC; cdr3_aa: CASSLAGGSSYEQYF
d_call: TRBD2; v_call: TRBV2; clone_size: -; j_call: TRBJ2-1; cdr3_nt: TGTGCCAGCAGTGACCAGTTCGGGACCGGGGGGAGTGAGCAGTTCTTC; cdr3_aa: CASSDQFGTGGSEQFF
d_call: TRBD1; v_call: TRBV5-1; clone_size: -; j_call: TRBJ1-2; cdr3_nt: TGCGCCAGCAGTAAAGGGTCCGGGACAGGGGAGAAAGGGGCCTACACCTTC; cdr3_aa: CASSKGSGTGEKGAYTF
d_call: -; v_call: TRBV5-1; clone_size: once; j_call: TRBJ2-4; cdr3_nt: TGCGCCAGCAGCTTGGGATTGGCGGCACAACCAAGTGACATTCAGTACTTC; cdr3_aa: CASSLGLAAQPSDIQYF
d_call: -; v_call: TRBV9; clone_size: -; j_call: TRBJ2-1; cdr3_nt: TGTGCCAGCAGCGTTTCTCAGGGGTTGGGCAATGAGCAGTTCTTC; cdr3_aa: CASSVSQGLGNEQFF
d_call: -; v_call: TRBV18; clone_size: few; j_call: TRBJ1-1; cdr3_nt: TGTGCCAGCTCACCACCGGGGGGAAAAGCTTTCTTT; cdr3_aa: CASSPPGGKAFF
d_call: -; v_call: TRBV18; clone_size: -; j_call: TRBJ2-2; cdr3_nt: TGTGCCAGCTCACCGATTTCAGGAAGCGGGGAGCTGTTTTTT; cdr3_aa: CASSPISGSGELFF
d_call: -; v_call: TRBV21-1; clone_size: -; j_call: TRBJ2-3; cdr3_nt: TGTGCCAGCAGCACGGCCGGACAGGGGGCCAAGGGGCCCTTATCCACTATTAACACAGATACGCAGTATTTT; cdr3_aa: CASSTAGQGAKGPLSTINTDTQYF
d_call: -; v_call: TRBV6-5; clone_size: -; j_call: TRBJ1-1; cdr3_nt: TGTGCCAGCAGTTACTCGAGCAACACTGAAGCTTTCTTT; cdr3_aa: CASSYSSNTEAFF
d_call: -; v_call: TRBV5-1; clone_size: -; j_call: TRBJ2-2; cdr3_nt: TGCGCCACCACTACAGGGTCTACGGGCACCGGGGAGCTGTTTTTT; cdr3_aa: CATTTGSTGTGELFF
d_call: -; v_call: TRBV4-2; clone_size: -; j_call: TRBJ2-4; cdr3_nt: TGTGCCAGCAGCCAAGGAGCCATCGGGAACATTCAGTACTTC; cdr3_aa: CASSQGAIGNIQYF
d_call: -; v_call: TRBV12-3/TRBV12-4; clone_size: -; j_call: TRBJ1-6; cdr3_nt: TGTGCCAGCAAAAGGGGGTGGGATTCACCCCTCCACTTT; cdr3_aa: CASKRGWDSPLHF
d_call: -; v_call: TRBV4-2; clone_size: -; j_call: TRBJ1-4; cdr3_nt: TGTGCCAGCAGCCAGGCTACAGGAGCAACTAATGAAAAACTGTTTTTT; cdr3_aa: CASSQATGATNEKLFF
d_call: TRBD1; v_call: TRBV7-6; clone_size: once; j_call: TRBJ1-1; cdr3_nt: TGTGCCAGTTTGACAGGGCCGAACACTGAAGCTTTCTTT; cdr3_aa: CASLTGPNTEAFF
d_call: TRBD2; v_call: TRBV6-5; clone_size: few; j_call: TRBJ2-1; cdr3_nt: TGTGCCACCACCGAGCGGGGGAGCTCCTACAATGAGCAGTTCTTC; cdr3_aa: CATTERGSSYNEQFF
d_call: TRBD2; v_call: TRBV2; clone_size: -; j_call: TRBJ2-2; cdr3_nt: TGTGCCAGCAGTTTCGGGGGGGCCGTCGGGGAGCTGTTTTTT; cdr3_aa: CASSFGGAVGELFF
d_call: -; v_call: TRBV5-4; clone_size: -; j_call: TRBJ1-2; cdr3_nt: TGTGCCAGTCTGCCCGGAGGAGGTAATTTAGGCTACACCTTC; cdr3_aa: CASLPGGGNLGYTF
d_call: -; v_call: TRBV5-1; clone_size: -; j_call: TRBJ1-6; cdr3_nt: TGCGCCAGCAGCCCCGAGGGAAGGGAGAGTTCACCCCTCCACTTT; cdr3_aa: CASSPEGRESSPLHF